Listed below are T cell receptor beta chains from one sample, sequenced in a study of cytotoxic CD8 clonotypes in ibrutinib-treated CLL. Profiled with immunoSEQ multiplex PCR; TCRdb holds only in-frame clones, not every one. Among about 39,000 clones listed, approximately 67% were seen once. The sample consisted of PBMCs, taken at disease progression, from a patient treated with ibrutinib. These receptors originate from a human donor with chronic lymphocytic leukemia. Each CDR3 is given with its conserved first and last residue. A D gene is named only where the DNA matches it firmly. Some rows have no size entry. The others give once, few or many, or a class for an expanded clone.

j_call,clone_size,v_call,d_call,cdr3_nt,cdr3_aa
TRBJ1-4,-,TRBV11-2,-,TGTGCCAGCAGCTTCGCGACAGACTCTAATGAAAAACTGTTTTTT,CASSFATDSNEKLFF
TRBJ1-1,-,TRBV7-9,-,TGTGCCAGCAGCTTATTACCAAAGAACACTGAAGCTTTCTTT,CASSLLPKNTEAFF
TRBJ2-6,-,TRBV28,-,TGTGCCAGCAGTACCCCCCGGAGCTCTGGGGCCAACGTCCTGACTTTC,CASSTPRSSGANVLTF
TRBJ1-1,-,TRBV7-6,-,TGTGCCAGCAGCTACCTGAACACTGAAGCTTTCTTT,CASSYLNTEAFF
TRBJ1-2,-,TRBV28,-,TGTGCCAGCAGTTTGACAGCCTCTGGCTACACCTTC,CASSLTASGYTF
TRBJ2-3,-,TRBV10-3,TRBD2,TGTGCCATCAGTGAGGTAGCGGGAGCCCCAGATACGCAGTATTTT,CAISEVAGAPDTQYF
TRBJ2-5,-,TRBV2,-,TGTGCCATCGTAGACCTCTATCAGGCCGGGGAGAAAGAGACCCAGTACTTC,CAIVDLYQAGEKETQYF
TRBJ1-2,few,TRBV10-3,TRBD1,TGTGCCATCAGTGAGTCCGGGGGGACAGGGGTCAAGGAGAGAGGCTACACCTTC,CAISESGGTGVKERGYTF
TRBJ1-3,-,TRBV19,TRBD1,TGTGCCAGTAGTACCCAGGGGGGATCGGCTGGAAACACCATATATTTT,CASSTQGGSAGNTIYF
TRBJ2-3,few,TRBV15,-,TGTGCCACCAGCTTGCGGGATAGCACAGATACGCAGTATTTT,CATSLRDSTDTQYF
TRBJ2-7,-,TRBV5-1,TRBD2,TGCGCCAGCAGCTTGGTCGGAGGGACTAGCGGACTTTGGGACTTC,CASSLVGGTSGLWDF
TRBJ2-3,-,TRBV30,TRBD1,TGTGCCTGGGACAGGGTTTTTGCAGATACGCAGTATTTT,CAWDRVFADTQYF
TRBJ2-1,-,TRBV7-7,TRBD2,TGTGCTAGCAGCGGGGACGGAGGGAAGCAGTTCTTC,CASSGDGGKQFF
TRBJ2-5,-,TRBV19,-,TGTGCCAGTAGTATGGCGGGGGCCGGATCCACAAATCTGGCCCAGTACTTC,CASSMAGAGSTNLAQYF
TRBJ2-1,-,TRBV11-1,-,TGTGCCAGCAATGGGGGGACCGAGCAGTTCTTC,CASNGGTEQFF
TRBJ1-1,-,TRBV16,-,TGTGCCAGCAGCCGATACACGGGGCGGCTGAACACTGAAGCTTTCTTT,CASSRYTGRLNTEAFF
TRBJ2-1,-,TRBV6-5,TRBD1,TGTGCCAGCAGTAATTCGGGACAGGCCTACAATGAGCAGTTCTTC,CASSNSGQAYNEQFF
TRBJ2-7,-,TRBV6-5,-,TGTGCCAGCCACAAAGGCCAAACGGGGGAGCAGTACTTC,CASHKGQTGEQYF
TRBJ1-3,-,TRBV15,-,TGTGCCACCAGCAGAGATCCGACCGCCGGGGACACCATATATTTT,CATSRDPTAGDTIYF
TRBJ1-2,-,TRBV4-2,-,TGTGCCAGCAGCCAAGGGGGGGGCTATGGCTACACCTTC,CASSQGGGYGYTF
TRBJ2-1,-,TRBV7-8,TRBD2,TGTGCCAGCAGCTTACCCGGGGGGAAGTTCTTC,CASSLPGGKFF
TRBJ2-1,-,TRBV28,-,TGTGCCAGCAGTTTATGGGGCACACAGACTTTCGAGCAGTTCTTC,CASSLWGTQTFEQFF
TRBJ1-4,-,TRBV28,TRBD1,TGTGCCAGCAGAACCCAGGGGGCTCATGAAAAACTGTTTTTT,CASRTQGAHEKLFF
TRBJ2-7,-,TRBV10-2,-,TGCGCCAGCAGTGAGTCAGACTACCACGAGCAGTACTTC,CASSESDYHEQYF
TRBJ2-1,-,TRBV9,TRBD1,TGTGCCAGCAGTAGACAGGGGCCATCCTACAATGAGCAGTTCTTC,CASSRQGPSYNEQFF
TRBJ2-7,few,TRBV6-5,TRBD2,TGTGCCAGCAGGGGGTCAGCGGGAGGGGAGTACGAGCAGTACTTC,CASRGSAGGEYEQYF
TRBJ1-5,-,TRBV6-4,-,TGTGCCAGCAGTGAACAGGTTAATCAGCCCCAGCATTTT,CASSEQVNQPQHF
TRBJ1-6,-,TRBV11-1,-,TGTGCCAGCAGCTTAGGACAAGGCCTTTCACCCCTCCACTTT,CASSLGQGLSPLHF
TRBJ1-4,-,TRBV28,TRBD1,TGTGCCAGCAACCCACCGGGACAGAGCGAAAAACTGTTTTTT,CASNPPGQSEKLFF
TRBJ2-7,-,TRBV19,-,TGTGCCAGTAGTCCCGGACTCACCTACGAGCAGTACTTC,CASSPGLTYEQYF
TRBJ1-2,few,TRBV28,-,TGTGCCAGCAGTTCAACAGGGTCCGGCTATGGCTACACCTTC,CASSSTGSGYGYTF
TRBJ1-1,-,TRBV10-2,-,TGCGCCAGCAGTGTGGGCAGGGAAGCTTTCTTT,CASSVGREAFF
TRBJ1-4,-,TRBV15,TRBD1,TGTGCCACCAGCAGAGAGGGGGGACAGGGATATGAAAAACTGTTTTTT,CATSREGGQGYEKLFF
TRBJ2-7,-,TRBV5-1,-,TGCGCCAGCAGCTTGGATGTGGGGATTTCCTACGAGCAGTACTTC,CASSLDVGISYEQYF
TRBJ1-1,-,TRBV9,TRBD1,TGTGCCAGCGCCCAGGGGGCGGACACTGAAGCTTTCTTT,CASAQGADTEAFF
TRBJ2-3,-,TRBV5-1,TRBD2,TGCGCCAGCACCCGGGGGGGCCCGGATACGCAGTATTTT,CASTRGGPDTQYF
TRBJ2-1,-,TRBV19,-,TGTGCCAGTAGTATCGCCGGACAGCCACCCCTGCAGTTCTTC,CASSIAGQPPLQFF
TRBJ1-2,-,TRBV5-1,TRBD1,TGCGCCAGCAGCTACTCGGACAGGGAGGACTATGGCTACACCTTC,CASSYSDREDYGYTF
TRBJ1-2,-,TRBV4-1,-,TGCGCCAGCAGCCGCCCGGACAGCTTCTATGGCTACACCTTC,CASSRPDSFYGYTF
TRBJ2-7,-,TRBV6-6,TRBD1,TGTGCCACCCGGACAGGGACTTGGGAGCAGTACTTC,CATRTGTWEQYF
TRBJ1-1,-,TRBV5-1,-,TGCGCCAGCAGCCCCGGAGGGAGGATGAACACTGAAGCTTTCTTT,CASSPGGRMNTEAFF
TRBJ2-3,-,TRBV2,-,TGTGCCAGCAGATTCCGGGACTCAGAGGGAGATACGCAGTATTTT,CASRFRDSEGDTQYF
TRBJ1-1,-,TRBV12-5,-,TGTGCTAGTGGTCCCGGGGAAGGGATGAACACTGAAGCTTTCTTT,CASGPGEGMNTEAFF
TRBJ1-2,few,TRBV4-2,-,TGTGCCAGCAGCCCCGACCGCTATGGCTACACCTTC,CASSPDRYGYTF
TRBJ2-7,-,TRBV14,-,TGTGCCAGCAGCCACGTGACAGTGGGAGAGCAGTACTTC,CASSHVTVGEQYF
TRBJ2-3,few,TRBV7-8,TRBD2,TGTGCCAGCAGCTTAGTAAGGAGACTAGCGGGAGCAGATACGCAGTATTTT,CASSLVRRLAGADTQYF
TRBJ2-3,-,TRBV29-1,TRBD2,TGCAGCGTTGCGATACTAGCGTACACAGATACGCAGTATTTT,CSVAILAYTDTQYF
TRBJ2-5,-,TRBV5-1,-,TGCGCCAGCAGCCCCGACGTTTGGGGGGGCGGAGAGACCCAGTACTTC,CASSPDVWGGGETQYF
TRBJ2-3,once,TRBV9,TRBD2,TGTGCCAGCAGCGCGTCAGCGGGGCTCACAGATACGCAGTATTTT,CASSASAGLTDTQYF
TRBJ2-3,medium-sized,TRBV6-1,-,TGTGCCAGCAGGAACACAGATACGCAGTATTTT,CASRNTDTQYF